Below are 8 T cell receptor beta chains sequenced from a single sample in a study of T cell repertoires in cytomegalovirus infection. These receptors lack a known antigen. TCRdb re-analysed the reads in MiXCR, keeping a single row per CDR3 protein. The sample gives 550,000 to 850,000 distinct CDR3 sequences, approximately 33% of which show up once; about 20% is in the top ten. The sample was cultured PBMCs, taken from culture after CMV antigen stimulation. Receptor source: a human donor in good health (CMV status not recorded). Some clones in this sample may be carry-over from other donors' samples.

The chain has TRBV20-1 and TRBJ1-5; TRBD1 might be the D (6 bases). The CDR3 is 16 amino acids. CDR1 and CDR2 from the germline V gene are DFQATT and SNEGSKA (reference sequence). V was pared by 4 bases and J by 0 bases, with 16 bases between. Here the CDR3 DNA reads TGCAGTGCTATTCCCGTGAGGGGGGATAGCAATCAGCCCCAGCATTTT. Translating it yields CSAIPVRGDSNQPQHF.

V usage is TRBV2 and J usage is TRBJ1-4; D remains unclear. V was trimmed by 3 bases and J by 5 bases, leaving 16 bases between them. Per the germline V gene, CDR1 is SNHLY and CDR2 is FYNNEI. This CDR3 contains 16 residues. The DNA for the CDR3 is TGTGCCAGCAGTGATCGGCAGTCCCCTTGGAATGAAAAACTGTTTTTT. Amino acid sequence: CASSDRQSPWNEKLFF.

The gene calls are TRBV4-1 and TRBJ1-3, with D perhaps matching TRBD1 (5 bases). CDR3 length equals 16 residues. Germline values: CDR1 MGHRA, CDR2 YSYEKL. Deletions cut 4 bases from V and 7 bases from J, with 20 bases between. The CDR3 loop reads CASSLPPSFGGNTIYF. CDR3 in DNA: TGCGCCAGCAGCCTACCGCCTTCCTTTGGGGGGAACACCATATATTTT.

The CDR3 protein is CASSPEGAQYYEQYF. The CDR3 nucleotides read TGTGCCAGCAGCCCCGAAGGCGCCCAGTACTACGAGCAGTACTTC. The chain is built from TRBV9 and TRBJ2-7, with D unclear. The CDR3 loop spans 15 amino acids. Trimming took 4 bases from V and 3 from J, leaving 17 bases between them. The germline V gene has CDR1 SGDLS and CDR2 YYNGEE. Complete variable domain (other parts from reference TRBV9 and TRBJ2-7): DSGVTQTPKHLITATGQRVTLRCSPRSGDLSVYWYQQSLDQGLQFLIQYYNGEERAKGNILERFSAQQFPDLHSELNLSSLELGDSALYFCASSPEGAQYYEQYFGPGTRLTVT.

The chain carries TRBV4-1 and TRBJ2-7; TRBD2 might be the D (6 bases). The CDR3 covers 12 residues. Looked up from germline, CDR1 is MGHRA and CDR2 is YSYEKL. Trimming pared 2 bases from V and 5 bases from J, leaving 7 bases between. CDR3 sequence: CASSQSGDEQYF. In DNA, the CDR3 is TGCGCCAGCAGCCAATCGGGGGACGAGCAGTACTTC.

V gene TRBV7-8 combines with J gene TRBJ2-3, with 15 bases fitting TRBD2. The germline CDR1 and CDR2 sequences are SGHVS and FQNEAQ. V shed 5 bases and J 1 base; nucleotides not matched to a gene: 10. The CDR3 spans 19 residues. The CDR3 DNA reads as TGTGCCAGCAGCGCTGGGACTAGCGGGGGGTTTGTCCGCACAGATACGCAGTATTTT. Its translation: CASSAGTSGGFVRTDTQYF.

The rearrangement joins TRBV6-6 to TRBJ1-6; possibly TRBD1 for D (6 bases). From germline, CDR1 is MNHNY and CDR2 SVGAGI (reference sequence). The V and J ends lost 7 bases and 4 bases respectively, with 8 bases between them. This CDR3 spans 13 amino acids. The CDR3: CASKGGYNSPLHF. Here the CDR3 DNA reads TGTGCCAGCAAAGGGGGTTATAATTCACCCCTCCACTTT.

This clonotype has more than one count but fewer than ten. The J gene is TRBJ2-5, the V gene TRBV6-1; D might be TRBD2 (5 bases). The V and J ends lost 7 bases and 5 bases respectively, with 11 bases between them. Germline V CDR1 and CDR2: MNHNS, SASEGT. CDR3 length equals 12 residues. The CDR3 region has the DNA TGTGCCAGCACGCGGGCCGGGGAGACCCAGTACTTC. It specifies CASTRAGETQYF.